Following are 20 T cell receptor beta chains from one sample sequenced in a study of blood T cell repertoires in COVID-19. Data came from immunoSEQ multiplex PCR; TCRdb stores just in-frame clones and leaves some out. Seen here are hundreds of thousands of clones, roughly 85% observed once, and the top ten hold just over 7%. The sample was peripheral blood. The receptors were gathered from a human donor in a cohort sampled during active COVID-19.

The J gene is TRBJ2-5, the V gene TRBV7-9; D unresolved. Germline CDR1 SEHNR, CDR2 FQNEAQ (reference sequence). The length of the CDR3 is 14 residues. V lost 1 base to trimming and J lost 2 bases, with 8 bases between them. The CDR3 reads CASSLVSDQETQYF. The CDR3 nucleotides read TGTGCCAGCAGCTTAGTGTCAGATCAAGAGACCCAGTACTTC.

CDR3 protein: CASSLTPGQLSPLHF. CDR3 sequence (DNA): TGTGCCAGCAGCTTGACACCGGGACAGCTTTCACCCCTCCACTTT. The chain links TRBV5-5 to TRBJ1-6, with 7 bases aligning to TRBD1. Losses at the gene ends were 1 base for V and 9 bases for J; bases not matched to a gene: 7. The germline CDR1 and CDR2 sequences are SGHKS and YYEKEE (reference sequence). CDR3 size: 15 residues. The whole variable domain, filled in from reference TRBV5-5 and TRBJ1-6, reads DAGVTQSPTHLIKTRGQQVTLRCSPISGHKSVSWYQQVLGQGPQFIFQYYEKEERGRGNFPDRFSARQFPNYSSELNVNALLLGDSALYLCASSLTPGQLSPLHFGNGTRLTVT.

In its sample, this clone was seen a few times. In DNA, the CDR3 is TGTGCCAGCTCGCACGGGGTATCGGACACTGAAGCTTTCTTT. It is translated as CASSHGVSDTEAFF. The chain carries TRBV18 and TRBJ1-1; D unresolved. Germline lookup yields CDR1 KGHSH and CDR2 LQKENI. Between the trimmed V and J ends, which lost 6 bases and 3 bases, there was a span of 14 bases. The CDR3 runs 14 residues.

The chain combines TRBV7-3 with TRBJ2-7; 9 positions agree with TRBD2. V was clipped by 3 bases and J by 3 bases; unmatched bases: 6. The CDR3 has 15 residues. Germline V gene data show CDR1 as SGHTA and CDR2 as FQGTGA. This chain's CDR3 is CASSLGSGGFYEQYF. CDR3 nucleotides: TGTGCCAGCAGCTTGGGTAGCGGGGGATTCTACGAGCAGTACTTC. Together with reference TRBV7-3 and TRBJ2-7, the CDR3 gives the full variable domain: GAGVSQTPSNKVTEKGKYVELRCDPISGHTALYWYRQSLGQGPEFLIYFQGTGAADDSGLPNDRFFAVRPEGSVSTLKIQRTERGDSAVYLCASSLGSGGFYEQYFGPGTRLTVT.

This chain joins TRBV5-8 and TRBJ1-6; 7 bases fit TRBD1. The CDR3 has 14 residues. The V segment lost 4 bases and the J segment 8 bases; nucleotides outside the gene matches: 6. Germline lookup yields CDR1 SGHTS and CDR2 YDEGEE. This CDR3 reads CASSMGQIDSPLHF. As DNA, the CDR3 is TGTGCCAGCAGCATGGGACAGATCGATTCACCCCTCCACTTT.

The chain uses TRBV5-1 and TRBJ1-1; D unclear. The CDR3 covers 18 residues. Germline CDR1 reads SGHRS; CDR2 reads YFSETQ. V dropped 3 bases and J dropped 0 bases, with 21 bases sitting between them. The CDR3 nucleotides read TGCGCCAGCAGCTGGGCCGGTATGGGTGCAGTATTGAACACTGAAGCTTTCTTT. Amino acid sequence: CASSWAGMGAVLNTEAFF.

The chain links TRBV11-2 to TRBJ2-2; a possible D gene is TRBD1 (6 bases). The CDR3 has 15 residues. The germline V gene encodes CDR1 SGHAT and CDR2 FQNNGV. V was shortened by 5 bases and J by 6 bases, with 16 bases between the two germline ends. DNA for the CDR3: TGTGCCAGCAGCCCTCGGACAGTTGGGGCCGGGGAGCTGTTTTTT. It specifies CASSPRTVGAGELFF.

V gene TRBV7-8 combines with J gene TRBJ1-2; no clear D. Germline V CDR1 and CDR2: SGHVS, FQNEAQ. The CDR3 is 14 residues long. Trimming cost V 3 bases and J 3 bases, with 11 bases left between them. CDR3: CASSFQASDYGYTF. DNA of the CDR3: TGTGCCAGCAGCTTTCAGGCGTCGGACTATGGCTACACCTTC.

The chain links TRBV7-3 to TRBJ2-2; D is unresolved. CDR1 is SGHTA and CDR2 is FQGTGA in the germline V gene. With 5 bases removed from V and 7 bases from J, the gap between germline ends came to 14 bases. This CDR3 has 14 amino acids. CDR3 loop: CASSATGSNGELFF. The CDR3 DNA reads TGTGCCAGCAGCGCTACCGGGTCCAACGGGGAGCTGTTTTTT.

The V call is TRBV2, the J call TRBJ2-2, with 11 bases identical to TRBD2. J was trimmed by 3 bases and V by 7 bases; bases with no gene match: 4. The V gene's germline CDR1 is SNHLY and CDR2 FYNNEI. The CDR3 covers 15 residues. CDR3 DNA: TGTGCCAGCAAACCACTAGCGGGGGACACCGGGGAGCTGTTTTTT. Its protein is CASKPLAGDTGELFF.

This chain's CDR3 is CASSLEGQGRGTEAFF. In nucleotides, the CDR3 is TGCGCCAGCAGCTTGGAAGGACAGGGAAGGGGCACTGAAGCTTTCTTT. The chain combines TRBV5-1 with TRBJ1-1; 8 bases are shared with TRBD1. Per germline, CDR1 SGHRS and CDR2 YFSETQ. The CDR3 extends over 16 amino acids. The V gene end was trimmed by 0 bases and the J gene end by 4 bases; junction bases not matched to a gene: 8.

The chain joins TRBV6-5 to TRBJ1-2; TRBD1 agrees at 9 bases. The CDR3 is 13 residues long. The junction had 7 bases not matched to a gene; V was cut back by 11 bases and J by 3 bases. Germline V gene lookup returns CDR1 MNHEY and CDR2 SVGAGI. CDR3 sequence: CAGKRTGDYGYTF. The CDR3 coding sequence is TGTGCCGGAAAAAGGACAGGGGACTATGGCTACACCTTC.

The chain has TRBV18 and TRBJ2-7; possible D gene TRBD2, 6 bases. Per the germline V gene, CDR1 is KGHSH and CDR2 is LQKENI. Trimming cost V 6 bases and J 7 bases, with 22 bases left between them. The CDR3 is made up of 15 amino acids. The DNA of the CDR3 is TGTGCCAGCTCTCCGGGAGCCGGGGCGGCGGCGGAGCAGTACTTC. Translating it yields CASSPGAGAAAEQYF.

The rearrangement joins TRBV19 to TRBJ1-1; 7 bases fit TRBD1. V lost 3 bases and J lost 4; bases outside the gene matches: 5. The CDR3 length is 14 residues. Germline V CDR1 and CDR2: LNHDA, SQIVND (reference sequence). CDR3 bases: TGTGCCAGTAGTATGGAGGGGGCGTTCACTGAAGCTTTCTTT. Amino acid sequence: CASSMEGAFTEAFF.

The chain recombines TRBV5-4 with TRBJ2-2, with D perhaps TRBD1 (6 bases). V lost 3 bases and J 4 bases, leaving 10 bases between the germline ends. This CDR3 region has 14 residues. Germline CDR1 is SGHNT and CDR2 is YYREEE (reference sequence). In DNA, the CDR3 is TGTGCCAGCAGCTCGACAGGCTCCACCGGGGAGCTGTTTTTT. Translating gives CASSSTGSTGELFF.

The chain carries TRBV5-1 and TRBJ2-3, with 7 positions matching TRBD1. The V segment lost 4 bases and the J segment 0 bases; nucleotides outside the gene matches: 2. The CDR3 has 14 residues. Per germline, CDR1 SGHRS and CDR2 YFSETQ. The CDR3 nucleotides are TGCGCCAGCAGCAGACAGGGAAGCACAGATACGCAGTATTTT. Its translation: CASSRQGSTDTQYF. Complete variable domain (other parts from reference TRBV5-1 and TRBJ2-3): KAGVTQTPRYLIKTRGQQVTLSCSPISGHRSVSWYQQTPGQGLQFLFEYFSETQRNKGNFPGRFSGRQFSNSRSEMNVSTLELGDSALYLCASSRQGSTDTQYFGPGTRLTVL.

The CDR3 protein is CATSNDGDQPQHF. For the CDR3, the DNA is TGTGCCACCAGCAACGACGGAGATCAGCCCCAGCATTTT. The J gene is TRBJ1-5, the V gene TRBV15, with unresolved D. The V gene's germline CDR1 is LNHNV and CDR2 YYDKDF (reference sequence). V lost 4 bases, J lost 5 bases, and 9 bases lay in between. The CDR3 is 13 amino acids.

For this clone: Other nucleotide sequences from this sample produce the same CDR3. The rearrangement links TRBV6-5 to TRBJ1-1, with D possibly TRBD1 on 5 matching bases. V gave up 4 bases and J gave up 1 base, with 7 bases separating them. The CDR3 is 13 amino acids. Germline CDR1 and CDR2: MNHEY and SVGAGI. CDR3 nucleotides: TGTGCCAGCAGTTCGCAGGGGAACACTGAAGCTTTCTTT. It yields the protein CASSSQGNTEAFF.

The gene calls are TRBV10-3 and TRBJ1-4; the D is unclear. V was clipped by 2 bases and J by 7 bases, with 14 bases between them. Germline CDR1 reads ENHRY; CDR2 reads SYGVKD. The CDR3 totals 15 residues. The DNA for the CDR3 is TGTGCCATCAGTGAGCCCGGGGATGGCGGTGAAAAACTGTTTTTT. Its protein product is CAISEPGDGGEKLFF.

In its sample, this clone was seen once. The genes are TRBV5-1 and TRBJ2-5; TRBD2 is a possible D gene (5 bases). CDR1 is SGHRS and CDR2 is YFSETQ in the germline V gene. CDR3 length: 15 residues. V lost 5 bases and J lost 2, with 16 bases in between. The CDR3 nucleotides read TGCGCCAGCAGGGAGCGGACTGACCAACAAGAGACCCAGTACTTC. Translated: CASRERTDQQETQYF.